The present TCR beta chain was sequenced within a study of blood T cell repertoires in COVID-19. Background on the study: The study drew acute and convalescent COVID-19 samples from the United States, Italy and Spain. Sources were T cells, B-cell-depleted T cells, or PBMCs; the material itself was cDNA or gDNA.

In the authors' methods: From reference gene primer amplification, estimates of nucleated cell counts were derived. Repertoires were generated with immunoSEQ multiplex PCR, while TCRdb's copy carries only in-frame clones and drops some. V and J calls and clone size are copied from that table; D and trimming were computed from the DNA. The sample shows about 260,000 clones, about 85% of them seen only once. This receptor was taken from a human donor in a cohort sampled during active COVID-19. Sequenced sample: peripheral blood.

This chain's CDR3 is CASSFSGQGRDTQYF. The CDR3, as DNA: TGTGCCAGCAGTTTTTCGGGACAGGGTCGAGATACGCAGTATTTT. The chain combines TRBV7-9 with TRBJ2-3; 9 bases match TRBD1. V shed 6 bases and J 5 bases; nucleotides not matched to a gene: 9. The germline V gene has CDR1 SEHNR and CDR2 FQNEAQ (reference sequence). CDR3 length: 15 residues.